A single sample gave rise to the 8 T cell receptor beta chains below, sequenced in a study of blood T cell repertoires in COVID-19. Measured with immunoSEQ multiplex PCR; TCRdb has only the in-frame clones, and not every one. Found here are more than 100,000 clones, roughly 87% of them singletons; the top ten hold 3.1%. The source material was peripheral blood. The receptors come from a man in his fifties or sixties in a cohort sampled during active COVID-19.

The rearrangement joins TRBV18 to TRBJ1-5; weak D call: TRBD1 (5 bases). The CDR3 runs to 14 residues. V lost 5 bases, J lost 6 bases, and 14 bases lay in between. CDR1 is KGHSH and CDR2 is LQKENI in the germline V gene. CDR3 nucleotides: TGTGCCAGCTCAGGAGACAGTCGGACTCAGCCCCAGCATTTT. This codes for CASSGDSRTQPQHF.

The DNA of the CDR3 is TGTGCCAGCAGCTTATCCTTCACAGATACGCAGTATTTT. This translates into CASSLSFTDTQYF. V usage is TRBV11-3 and J usage is TRBJ2-3; D call uncertain. Trimming cost V 2 bases and J 2 bases, with 5 bases left between them. In germline, CDR1 is SGHNT, CDR2 YENEEA. The CDR3 length is 13 residues.

This clone has more than one count but fewer than ten. The J gene is TRBJ1-1, the V gene TRBV12-3 or TRBV12-4; 7 nucleotides align to TRBD1. The CDR3 loop spans 13 amino acids. J was trimmed by 0 bases and V by 8 bases; bases with no gene match: 3. CDR3 protein: CASGDRVNTEAFF. The CDR3 DNA reads as TGTGCCAGCGGAGACAGGGTGAACACTGAAGCTTTCTTT.

This clone was recorded once. The V gene is TRBV18, the J gene TRBJ2-3; D may be TRBD1 (6 bases). CDR3 length: 18 residues. Trimming shortened V by 3 bases and J by 4 bases, and 23 bases separated the two germline ends. The V gene's germline CDR1 is KGHSH and CDR2 LQKENI. The CDR3 loop reads CASSPRLGAGLGPDTQYF. Written as DNA, the CDR3 is TGTGCCAGCTCACCCAGGTTGGGGGCCGGATTAGGACCAGATACGCAGTATTTT.

This rearrangement joins TRBV6-1 to TRBJ1-5; 7 bases match TRBD1. V shed 3 bases and J 7 bases; nucleotides not matched to a gene: 6. CDR3 length: 14 residues. Germline CDR1 reads MNHNS; CDR2 reads SASEGT. CDR3 region: CASSDTGVKQPQHF. Here the CDR3 DNA reads TGTGCCAGCAGTGACACAGGGGTTAAGCAGCCCCAGCATTTT.

This rearrangement joins TRBV6-5 to TRBJ2-5; 7 positions match TRBD1. The CDR3 extends over 12 amino acids. Looked up from germline, CDR1 is MNHEY and CDR2 is SVGAGI. The junction had 1 base not matched to a gene; V was cut back by 7 bases and J by 2 bases. The CDR3 reads CASNRGQETQYF. The CDR3 region has the DNA TGTGCCAGCAACAGGGGACAAGAGACCCAGTACTTC.

The rearrangement links TRBV14 to TRBJ1-3, with a possible D match to TRBD1 (6 bases). V lost 1 base and J lost 0, with 10 bases in between. CDR3 size: 16 residues. Germline V gene data show CDR1 as SGHDN and CDR2 as FVKESK. CDR3 coding DNA: TGTGCCAGCAGCCAAGTGGTAGGGGGCTCTGGAAACACCATATATTTT. Protein product: CASSQVVGGSGNTIYF. Filled out from reference TRBV14 and TRBJ1-3, the complete variable domain reads EAGVTQFPSHSVIEKGQTVTLRCDPISGHDNLYWYRRVMGKEIKFLLHFVKESKQDESGMPNNRFLAERTGGTYSTLKVQPAELEDSGVYFCASSQVVGGSGNTIYFGEGSWLTVV.

This chain connects TRBV7-9 to TRBJ2-6; 7 positions agree with TRBD2. In germline, CDR1 is SEHNR, CDR2 FQNEAQ (reference sequence). CDR3 length: 18 amino acids. V shed 1 base, J shed 0 bases, and the junction held 6 bases outside the gene matches. The CDR3 loop reads CASSLGGGEGSGANVLTF. The CDR3 nucleotides are TGTGCCAGCAGCTTAGGTGGCGGGGAGGGCTCTGGGGCCAACGTCCTGACTTTC.